This TCR beta chain originates from a study of T-cell reconstitution after alpha-beta-depleted transplantation in children. The sample holds many counts of this clonotype. Trimming cost V 0 bases and J 3 bases, with 12 bases left between them. Germline V lookup: CDR1 SGHRS, CDR2 YFSETQ. This CDR3 region has 15 residues. Unique molecular identifiers were incorporated into the prepared TCRbeta library. TCRdb processed the PCR reads anew with MiXCR; each CDR3 protein has one entry. The sample shows approximately 250,000 distinct CDR3 sequences, over 9.5% of them seen only once. The clonotype was recovered from a human donor who donated a stem cell graft to a child with SCID. This rearrangement joins TRBV5-1 to TRBJ1-2; D perhaps matches TRBD1 (5 bases). The sample was PBMCs from the stem cell graft donor, taken from the stem cell graft. DNA for the CDR3: TGCGCCAGCAGCTTGGGCACAGGTGGGGACTATGGCTACACCTTC. Protein: CASSLGTGGDYGYTF.